The present TCR beta chain was sequenced within a study of blood T cell repertoires in COVID-19. About the research overall: Samples representing acute and convalescent COVID-19 were sourced from the United States, Italy and Spain. Sources were T cells, B-cell-depleted T cells, or PBMCs; the material itself was cDNA or gDNA.

In assigning cohorts, the study relied on participant-reported clinical history. Per the original data handling: Nucleated cell number was recorded as an estimate derived from reference gene primer amplification. Measured with immunoSEQ multiplex PCR; TCRdb has only the in-frame clones, and not every one. V and J calls and clone size are given by that table; D and trimming were obtained from the DNA. The profile shows roughly 250,000 clones, around 87% of them singletons. The germline CDR1 and CDR2 sequences are SQVTM and ANQGSEA. This CDR3 contains 16 residues. The V segment lost 6 bases and the J segment 5 bases; nucleotides outside the gene matches: 12.

Specimen: PBMCs or T cells enriched from blood (not recorded which). This TCR came from a woman aged 40 to 55 with acute COVID-19. The chain is built from TRBV29-1 and TRBJ2-5, with 13 nucleotides matching TRBD2. The CDR3: CSVAQGLAGSGETQYF. The CDR3 region has the DNA TGCAGCGTAGCGCAGGGACTAGCGGGATCGGGCGAGACCCAGTACTTC.